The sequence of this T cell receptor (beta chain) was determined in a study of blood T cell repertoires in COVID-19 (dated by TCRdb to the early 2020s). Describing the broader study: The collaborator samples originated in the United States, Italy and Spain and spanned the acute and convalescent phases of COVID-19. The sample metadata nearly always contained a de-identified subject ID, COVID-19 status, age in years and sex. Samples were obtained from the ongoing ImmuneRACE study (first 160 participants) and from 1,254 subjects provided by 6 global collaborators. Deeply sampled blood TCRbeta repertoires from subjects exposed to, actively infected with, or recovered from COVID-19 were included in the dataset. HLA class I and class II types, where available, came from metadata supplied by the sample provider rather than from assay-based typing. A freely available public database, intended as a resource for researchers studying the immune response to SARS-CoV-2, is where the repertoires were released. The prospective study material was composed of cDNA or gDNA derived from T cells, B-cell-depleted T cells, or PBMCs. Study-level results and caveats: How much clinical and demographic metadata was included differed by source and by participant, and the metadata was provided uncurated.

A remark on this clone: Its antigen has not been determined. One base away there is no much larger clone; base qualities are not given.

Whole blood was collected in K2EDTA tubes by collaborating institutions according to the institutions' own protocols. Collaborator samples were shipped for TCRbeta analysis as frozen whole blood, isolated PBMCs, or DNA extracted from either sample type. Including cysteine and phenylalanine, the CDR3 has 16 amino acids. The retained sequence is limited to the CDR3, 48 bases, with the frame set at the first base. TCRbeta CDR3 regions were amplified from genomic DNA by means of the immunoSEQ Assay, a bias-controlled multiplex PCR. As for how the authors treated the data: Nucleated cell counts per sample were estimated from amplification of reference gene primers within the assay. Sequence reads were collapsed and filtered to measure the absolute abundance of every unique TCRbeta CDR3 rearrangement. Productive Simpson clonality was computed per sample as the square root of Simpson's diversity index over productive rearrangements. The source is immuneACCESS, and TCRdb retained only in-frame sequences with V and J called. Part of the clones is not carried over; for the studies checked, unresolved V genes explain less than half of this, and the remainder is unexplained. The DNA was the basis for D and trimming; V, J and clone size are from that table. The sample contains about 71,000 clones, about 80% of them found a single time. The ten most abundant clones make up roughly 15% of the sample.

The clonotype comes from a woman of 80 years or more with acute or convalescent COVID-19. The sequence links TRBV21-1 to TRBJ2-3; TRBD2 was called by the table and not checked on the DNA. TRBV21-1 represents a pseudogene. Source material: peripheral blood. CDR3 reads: CASSKAKRPSTDTQYF. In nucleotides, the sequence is TGTGCCAGCAGCAAAGCAAAGCGCCCAAGCACAGATACGCAGTATTTT.